The entry below gives a single T cell receptor beta chain sequence along with its context. Its antigen is undetermined. The CDR3 length is 13 residues. Trimming cost V 3 bases and J 7 bases, with 15 bases left between them. Germline-derived CDR1 and CDR2 are SQVTM and ANQGSEA. RNA transcripts were the template, and TCR beta CDR3 regions were amplified from them. First-round RT-PCR relied on HTBI primers, and a second-round multiplex PCR came next. A single record per CDR3 protein comes from TCRdb applying MiXCR to the multiplex PCR reads. The sample lists about 1.1 million distinct CDR3 sequences, 36% occurring once. Recruitment covered hyperthyroidism patients aged 18 to 65 whose new diagnosis was of under 2 months' duration. These data are taken from a study of Graves' ophthalmopathy and Graves' hyperthyroidism. Background on the study: The authors defined stable hyperthyroidism as no ophthalmopathy within 18 months of follow-up. Study-level points and caveats: Its predictions of ophthalmopathy progression gave the model around 71% sensitivity and roughly 76% specificity.

This receptor was identified in an adult man with Graves' hyperthyroidism. Sequencing was carried out using peripheral blood or thyroid tissue (not recorded which). V usage is TRBV29-1 and J usage is TRBJ1-2, with D possibly TRBD1 on 5 matching bases. This CDR3 is CSVEAGEGGGYTF. The CDR3 DNA reads TGCAGCGTTGAGGCGGGGGAGGGAGGTGGCTACACCTTC.